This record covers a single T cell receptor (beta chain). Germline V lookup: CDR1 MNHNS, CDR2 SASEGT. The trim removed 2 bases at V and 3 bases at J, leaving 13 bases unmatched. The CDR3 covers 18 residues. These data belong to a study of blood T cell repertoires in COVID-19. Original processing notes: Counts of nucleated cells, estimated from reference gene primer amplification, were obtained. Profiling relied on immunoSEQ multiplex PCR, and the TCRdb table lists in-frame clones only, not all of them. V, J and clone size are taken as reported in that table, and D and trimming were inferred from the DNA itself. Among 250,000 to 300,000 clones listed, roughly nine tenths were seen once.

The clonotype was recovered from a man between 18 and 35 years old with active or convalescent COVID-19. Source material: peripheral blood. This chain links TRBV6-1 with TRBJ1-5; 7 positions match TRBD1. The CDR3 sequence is CASSEYPGQEIPNQPQHF. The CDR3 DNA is TGTGCCAGCAGTGAATACCCCGGACAGGAAATCCCCAATCAGCCCCAGCATTTT.